This T cell receptor (beta chain) was documented in a study of beta chain features in type 1 diabetes. Investigators reverse transcribed all isolated RNA, so they sequenced expressed TCRB transcripts. Repertoires were generated with immunoSEQ multiplex PCR, while TCRdb's copy carries only in-frame clones and drops some. The sample lists 300,000 to 350,000 clones; 12% to 15% were seen once. Populations isolated by sorting all had purity greater than 98%. There are 15 residues in the CDR3. Germline trimming cut 5 bases from V and 6 bases from J; bases unmatched to any gene: 11. The germline V gene has CDR1 SGHTA and CDR2 FQGTGA. A remark on this clone: Antigen unknown.

Findings and caveats of the study: Relative to healthy donors, patients appeared to have naive, central memory and Treg TCRB repertoires that were more similar. Type 1 diabetes patients showed fewer insertions and more deletions at VDJ junctions.

The sample taken for sequencing was central memory CD4+ T cells from blood. The receptor was isolated from a man aged 25 to 40 in good health. The chain links TRBV7-3 to TRBJ1-2; 8 bases match TRBD1. The DNA of the CDR3 is TGTGCCAGCAGCCCCCGGACAGGGCCGGTGGATGGCTACACCTTC. This gives the protein CASSPRTGPVDGYTF.